Sequencing of this TCR beta chain was carried out in a study of T-cell reconstitution after alpha-beta-depleted transplantation in children. Construction of the TCRbeta library involved unique molecular identifiers. A single record per CDR3 protein comes from TCRdb applying MiXCR to the PCR reads. The sample lists some 500,000 distinct CDR3 sequences; approximately 20% were seen once. The length of the CDR3 is 15 residues. Losses at the gene ends were 6 bases for V and 0 bases for J; bases not matched to a gene: 5. Germline V CDR1 and CDR2: MNHEY, SMNVEV (reference sequence). Sequencing was performed on PBMCs from the stem cell graft donor, taken from the stem cell graft. The rearrangement uses TRBV27 and TRBJ1-3; 7 positions match TRBD1. The origin of this receptor is a human donor who donated a stem cell graft to a child with acute lymphoblastic leukemia. The CDR3 reads CASRLTGNSGNTIYF. The CDR3 DNA reads as TGTGCCAGCAGACTGACAGGGAACTCTGGAAACACCATATATTTT.